This T cell receptor beta chain was identified during a study of CD8+CD57+ T cells in acquired aplastic anemia. In the study overall: Mean yield of DNA from sorted CD4+ and CD8+ cells was about 3.2 ug. Findings of the study overall: Patients and controls shared twenty-nine CD8+ CDR3 sequences.

This clonotype was observed at least ten times. The antigen is undetermined. Patients selected for sequencing had displayed CD8+CD57+ cell expansion by flow cytometry. A severe acquired aplastic anemia diagnosis applied to all patients. The study sampled blood from patients who had received no therapy. Genomic DNA templated the TCR beta VDJ and CDR3 profiling. TCRdb reanalysed the reads using MiXCR and keeps one entry per CDR3 protein. The sample has 150,000 to 200,000 distinct CDR3 sequences, around half seen once; the top ten hold over 0.95%. The receptor's source is a human donor with aplastic anemia. Sequencing input: sorted CD4+, CD8+, or CD8+CD57+ T cells (not recorded which) from PBMCs.

The CDR3 DNA is TGTGCCAGTAGCGAACCAAACGGACTAGCGGGGGCAGAGACCCAGTACTTC. It translates to CASSEPNGLAGAETQYF. The genes are TRBV19 and TRBJ2-5; TRBD2 agrees at 13 bases. Germline V gene sequence: CDR1 LNHDA, CDR2 SQIVND (reference sequence). The CDR3 spans 17 residues. V trimming: 6 bases; J trimming: 4 bases; junction bases outside the gene matches: 11.